This TCR beta chain was recorded in a study of PD-L1 blockade in urothelial cancer. Across the whole study: Timepoints chosen for blood analysis were 3 weeks (second dose) and 6 weeks after treatment start.

Assay: immunoSEQ multiplex PCR; the TCRdb copy retains only in-frame clones and omits some. Of more than 45,000 clones listed, 70% to 90% are singletons. The time point is: peripheral blood 6 weeks after treatment start. This CDR3 is 15 amino acids long. Germline V gene sequence: CDR1 SGHTS, CDR2 YDEGEE. Trimming took off 3 bases at V and 2 bases at J, with 9 bases between the two ends. This sequence originates from a man between 65 and 80 years old with urothelial cancer. The chain joins TRBV5-8 to TRBJ2-6; unclear D gene. The specimen comprised PBMCs, sampled around atezolizumab (anti-PD-L1) treatment. The CDR3, as DNA: TGTGCCAGCAGCTCCCCAGGAACTGGGGCCAACGTCCTGACTTTC. It is translated as CASSSPGTGANVLTF.